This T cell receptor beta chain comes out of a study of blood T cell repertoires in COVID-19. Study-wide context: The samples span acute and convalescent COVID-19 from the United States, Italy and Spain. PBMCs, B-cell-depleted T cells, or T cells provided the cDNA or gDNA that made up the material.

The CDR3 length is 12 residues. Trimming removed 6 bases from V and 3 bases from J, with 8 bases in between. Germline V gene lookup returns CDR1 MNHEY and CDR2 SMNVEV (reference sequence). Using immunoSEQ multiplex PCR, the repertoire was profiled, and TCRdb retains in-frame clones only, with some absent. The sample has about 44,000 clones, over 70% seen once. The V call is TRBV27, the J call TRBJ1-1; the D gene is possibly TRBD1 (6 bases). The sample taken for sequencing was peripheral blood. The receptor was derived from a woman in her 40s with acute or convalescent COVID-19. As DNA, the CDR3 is TGTGCCAGCAGCACAGGGTACACTGAAGCTTTCTTT. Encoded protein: CASSTGYTEAFF.